This section outlines one T cell receptor (beta chain) sequence together with its context. The target antigen is unknown. This entry belongs to a study of T cell responses to AZD1222 COVID-19 vaccine. Study findings and constraints: Donors, mostly white British, included more females; clonal diversity was possibly underestimated. Repertoire sampling was restricted to post-peak T cell response timepoints. Spike-spanning, vaccine-associated CD4 TCRs were dominant at 160-218 and 743-854.

Trimming removed 0 bases from V and 6 bases from J, with 10 bases in between. This CDR3 is 13 amino acids long. From germline, CDR1 is SGHDT and CDR2 YYEEEE. Some clones are missing from TCRdb's copy, which holds only in-frame ones; the method was immunoSEQ multiplex PCR. The sample contains about 190,000 clones, around 91% of which appear only once. The sequencing here drew on peripheral blood, taken on day 0 of AZD1222 vaccination. The sequence was obtained from an adult in good health. V gene TRBV5-6 combines with J gene TRBJ2-7; D remains unclear. CDR3 region: CASSLGALGEQYV. In DNA form, the CDR3 reads TGTGCCAGCAGCTTGGGTGCCTTGGGCGAGCAGTACGTC.